This TCR beta chain was observed in a study of cytomegalovirus exposure and HLA in healthy donors (dated by TCRdb to the late 2010s). As for the study more broadly: A later analysis indicated that the roughly 130 validation repertoires were generated on the platform also employed for the 650 to 850 repertoires of the first cohort. The study was designed to test whether signatures of past pathogen exposure could be identified by cataloging public T cell receptors. Besides the first cohort of around 670 subjects, a separate validation cohort made up of over 95 different subjects was used. The study combined high-throughput TCR immunosequencing, statistical association of individual TCRs with disease status, and machine learning to predict cytomegalovirus infection status. Summary of the overall study and its limitations: Subsequent analysis determined that TCRs grouped into clusters in the first cohort also showed a tendency toward co-occurrence across the roughly 120 validation repertoires, and 94% of cluster scores exceeded 0. All 120 or so repertoires were used to score co-occurrence in the validation cohort in a later analysis, because that analysis had no HLA typing for the cohort. The classifier was reported to diagnose cytomegalovirus status with high specificity and sensitivity in both the original cohort and the validation cohort. Across donors, most TCR sequences were observed very rarely, whereas some public TCRs were present in many individuals. A few of the identified cytomegalovirus-associated TCR beta chains were confirmed in vitro to be specific for cytomegalovirus antigens. A total of fewer than 200 TCR beta chains were listed by the study as associated with cytomegalovirus. The authors suggested that the approach could potentially be generalized to other disease states and immunological phenotypes.

On this clone: What this receptor recognizes is not known. No base qualities exist here, and no much larger clone lies one base off it.

The donors were included in the validation cohort of over a hundred subjects, a group kept apart from the roughly 700-subject first cohort. Library creation used the immunoSEQ multiplex PCR assay. Under the source paper's analysis protocol: A statistical classification framework was developed to diagnose cytomegalovirus status using the catalog of TCR beta chain sequences. This immuneACCESS table, as held by TCRdb, lists in-frame sequences with V and J called but not all clones. Of the missing ones, under half trace to an unresolved V gene in checked studies; the others have no known cause. Clone size and the V and J calls come from that table; the DNA yielded D and trimming. The sample records about 190,000 clones, roughly 82% of which are singletons. More than 1.1% of the sample belongs to the ten largest clones. As encoded in the germline V gene, CDR1 is MGHRA while CDR2 is YSYEKL. Spanning cysteine to phenylalanine, the CDR3 consists of 13 amino acids. Kept here is only the CDR3 DNA, which spans 39 bases and is read in frame from base 1. Trimming removed 2 bases from V and 7 bases from J, leaving 11 bases between the germline ends.

The V gene is TRBV4-1 and the J gene is TRBJ1-2; TRBD1 is a weak D gene call, 6 bases matching. The clonotype was recovered from a woman aged 18-29 years in good health and CMV-seronegative. Sequencing used PBMCs. CDR3 reads: CASSQTGRGGYTF. The DNA is TGCGCCAGCAGCCAAACAGGGAGGGGTGGCTACACCTTC.